A single T cell receptor beta chain is shown here with its context. This sample is part of a study of long-term antiretroviral therapy in people with HIV. Germline V gene sequence: CDR1 GTSNPN, CDR2 SVGIG (reference sequence). The CDR3 spans 12 residues. Trimming cost V 3 bases and J 5 bases, with 10 bases left between them. immunoSEQ v3.0 was run at survey level. Data came from immunoSEQ multiplex PCR; TCRdb stores just in-frame clones and leaves some out. The sample lists around 30,000 clones, about 85% seen once, with 7.5% to 10% in the top ten. The input for sequencing was unsorted PBMCs, taken 3 years after starting antiretroviral therapy. This sequence was found in a man aged 35 to 55 with HIV. V usage is TRBV30 and J usage is TRBJ1-1; possibly TRBD1 for D (5 bases). CDR3 residues: CAWSRDGTEAFF. CDR3 nucleotide sequence: TGTGCCTGGAGCAGGGACGGGACTGAAGCTTTCTTT.